Described below is a single TCR beta chain sequence and its context. Trimming took 5 bases from V and 10 from J, leaving 12 bases between them. The CDR3 consists of 11 residues. Germline V gene lookup returns CDR1 DFQATT and CDR2 SNEGSKA (reference sequence). Random-hexamer reverse transcription was applied to about 0.5 to 1 ug RNA. TCRdb reanalysed the immunoSEQ multiplex PCR reads using MiXCR and keeps one entry per CDR3 protein. The sample gives about 300,000 distinct CDR3 sequences, around 92% of which show up once; about 0.063% is in the top ten. These data belong to a study of CD8 T cells in Susac syndrome.

The TCR sequence derives from a human donor with multiple sclerosis. This chain uses TRBV20-1 with TRBJ2-1; D is perhaps TRBD2 (5 bases). The sequenced material came from CD4+ T cells from PBMCs. The CDR3 protein is CSAHKIAEQFF. CDR3 in DNA: TGCAGTGCTCACAAAATAGCGGAGCAGTTCTTC.